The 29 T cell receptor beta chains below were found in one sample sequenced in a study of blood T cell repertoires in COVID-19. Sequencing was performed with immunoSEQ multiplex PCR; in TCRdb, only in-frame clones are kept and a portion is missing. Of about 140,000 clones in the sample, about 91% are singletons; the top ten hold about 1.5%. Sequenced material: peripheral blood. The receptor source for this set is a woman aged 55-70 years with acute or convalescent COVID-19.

For the CDR3, the DNA is TGTGCCAGCAGTTCGGACTGGGGGGACACTGAAGCTTTCTTT. Residues: CASSSDWGDTEAFF. This sequence joins TRBV2 and TRBJ1-1, with a possible D match to TRBD1 (5 bases). Trimming took 5 bases from V and 3 from J, leaving 13 bases between them. The CDR3 runs 14 residues. Germline V gene lookup returns CDR1 SNHLY and CDR2 FYNNEI.

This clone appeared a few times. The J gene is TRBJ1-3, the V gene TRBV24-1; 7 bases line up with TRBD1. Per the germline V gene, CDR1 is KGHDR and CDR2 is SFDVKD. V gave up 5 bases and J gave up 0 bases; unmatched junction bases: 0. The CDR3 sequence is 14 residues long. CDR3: CATSAGGSGNTIYF. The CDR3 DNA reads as TGTGCCACCAGTGCAGGGGGCTCTGGAAACACCATATATTTT.

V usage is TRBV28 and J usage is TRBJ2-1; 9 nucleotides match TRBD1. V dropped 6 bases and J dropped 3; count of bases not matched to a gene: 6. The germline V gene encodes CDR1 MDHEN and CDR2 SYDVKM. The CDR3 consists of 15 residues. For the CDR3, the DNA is TGTGCCAGCAGAAAAGACAGGGGGGTCTACAATGAGCAGTTCTTC. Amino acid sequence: CASRKDRGVYNEQFF.

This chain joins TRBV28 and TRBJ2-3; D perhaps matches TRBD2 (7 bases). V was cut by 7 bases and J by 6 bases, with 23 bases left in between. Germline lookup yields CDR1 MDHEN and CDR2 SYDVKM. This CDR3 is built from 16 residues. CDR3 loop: CASNRDVGGALDTQYF. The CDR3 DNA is TGTGCCAGCAATAGAGACGTTGGGGGGGCTTTGGATACGCAGTATTTT.

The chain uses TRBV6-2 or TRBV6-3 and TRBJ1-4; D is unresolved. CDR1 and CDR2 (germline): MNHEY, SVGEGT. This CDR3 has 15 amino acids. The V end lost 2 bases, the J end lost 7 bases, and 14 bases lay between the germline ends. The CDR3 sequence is CASSYESVFGEKLFF. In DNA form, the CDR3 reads TGTGCCAGCAGTTACGAGAGCGTTTTCGGTGAAAAACTGTTTTTT.

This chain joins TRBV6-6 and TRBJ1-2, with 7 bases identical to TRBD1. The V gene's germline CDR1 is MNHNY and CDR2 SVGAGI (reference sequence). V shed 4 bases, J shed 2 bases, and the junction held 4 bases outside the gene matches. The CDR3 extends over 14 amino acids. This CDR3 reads CASSWIQGNYGYTF. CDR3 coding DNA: TGTGCCAGCAGTTGGATACAGGGGAACTATGGCTACACCTTC.

The DNA of the CDR3 is TGTGCCATCAGTGATGCGCAGGGTGGGGACACTGAAGCTTTCTTT. Translation gives CAISDAQGGDTEAFF. The J gene is TRBJ1-1, the V gene TRBV10-3; D possibly corresponds to TRBD1 (5 bases). Germline assignment: CDR1 ENHRY and CDR2 SYGVKD. This CDR3 comprises 15 residues. V was shortened by 3 bases and J by 3 bases, with 14 bases between the two germline ends.

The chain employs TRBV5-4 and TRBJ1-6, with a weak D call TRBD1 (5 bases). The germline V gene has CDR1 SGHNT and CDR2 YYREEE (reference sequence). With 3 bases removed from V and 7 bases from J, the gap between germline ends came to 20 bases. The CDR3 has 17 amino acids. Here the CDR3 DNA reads TGTGCCAGCAGCTCTTCCTCCGGGGGGTTGGTCAATTCACCCCTCCACTTT. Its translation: CASSSSSGGLVNSPLHF. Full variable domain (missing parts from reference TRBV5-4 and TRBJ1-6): ETGVTQSPTHLIKTRGQQVTLRCSSQSGHNTVSWYQQALGQGPQFIFQYYREEENGRGNFPPRFSGLQFPNYSSELNVNALELDDSALYLCASSSSSGGLVNSPLHFGNGTRLTVT.

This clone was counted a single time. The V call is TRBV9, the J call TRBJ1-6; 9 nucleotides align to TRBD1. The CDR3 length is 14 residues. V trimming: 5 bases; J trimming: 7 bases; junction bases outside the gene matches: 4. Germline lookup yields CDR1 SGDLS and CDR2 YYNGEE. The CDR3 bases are TGTGCCAGCAGTTCCGGGACAGGGAATTCACCCCTCCACTTT. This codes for CASSSGTGNSPLHF.

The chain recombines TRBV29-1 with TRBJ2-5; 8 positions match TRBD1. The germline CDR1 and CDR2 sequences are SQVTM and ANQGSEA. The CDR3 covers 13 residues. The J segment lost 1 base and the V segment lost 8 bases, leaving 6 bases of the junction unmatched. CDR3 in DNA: TGCAGCTCGCGGACAGGGCCCCAAGAGACCCAGTACTTC. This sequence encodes CSSRTGPQETQYF.

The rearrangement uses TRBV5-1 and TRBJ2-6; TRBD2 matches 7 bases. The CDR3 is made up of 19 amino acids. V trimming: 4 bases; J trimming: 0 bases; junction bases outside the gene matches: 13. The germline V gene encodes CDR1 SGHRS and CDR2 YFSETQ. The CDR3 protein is CASSQPSAGVSSGANVLTF. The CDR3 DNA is TGCGCCAGCAGCCAGCCTTCGGCGGGGGTAAGCTCTGGGGCCAACGTCCTGACTTTC.

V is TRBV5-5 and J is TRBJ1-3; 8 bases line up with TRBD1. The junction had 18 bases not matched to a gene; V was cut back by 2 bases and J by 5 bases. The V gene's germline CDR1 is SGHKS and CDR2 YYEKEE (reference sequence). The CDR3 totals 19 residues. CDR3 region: CASSFIPASTGAGRNTIYF. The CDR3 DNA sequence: TGTGCCAGCAGCTTCATCCCCGCTTCGACAGGGGCGGGTAGAAACACCATATATTTT.

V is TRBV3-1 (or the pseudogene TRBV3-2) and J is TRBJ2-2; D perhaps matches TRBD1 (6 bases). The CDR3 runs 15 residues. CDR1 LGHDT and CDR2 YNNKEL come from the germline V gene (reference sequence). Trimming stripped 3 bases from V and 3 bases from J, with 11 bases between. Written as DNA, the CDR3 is TGTGCCAGCAGCCAGCCTCAGGGGTACACCGGGGAGCTGTTTTTT. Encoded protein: CASSQPQGYTGELFF.

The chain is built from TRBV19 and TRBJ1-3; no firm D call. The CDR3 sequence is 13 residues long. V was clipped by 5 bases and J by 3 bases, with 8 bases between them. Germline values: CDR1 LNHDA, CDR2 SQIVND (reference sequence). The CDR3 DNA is TGTGCCAGTAGTGGAGGGAATGGAAACACCATATATTTT. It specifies CASSGGNGNTIYF.

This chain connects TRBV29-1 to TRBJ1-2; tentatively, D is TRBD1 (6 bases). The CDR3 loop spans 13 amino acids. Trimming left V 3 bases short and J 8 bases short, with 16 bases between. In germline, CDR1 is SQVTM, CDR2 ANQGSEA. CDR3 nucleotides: TGCAGCGTTGAGGGACAAACGGTATCGGGCTACACCTTC. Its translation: CSVEGQTVSGYTF.

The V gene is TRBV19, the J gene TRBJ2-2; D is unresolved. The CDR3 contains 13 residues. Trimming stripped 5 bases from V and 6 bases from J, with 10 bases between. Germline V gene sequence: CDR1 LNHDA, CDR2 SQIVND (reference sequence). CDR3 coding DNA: TGTGCCAGTAGTCCCGACTCACCCGGGGAGCTGTTTTTT. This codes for CASSPDSPGELFF.

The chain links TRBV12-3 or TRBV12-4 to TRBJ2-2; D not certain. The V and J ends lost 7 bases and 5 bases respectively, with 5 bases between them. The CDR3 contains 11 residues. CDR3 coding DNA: TGTGCCAGCATACAAACCGGGGAGCTGTTTTTT. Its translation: CASIQTGELFF.

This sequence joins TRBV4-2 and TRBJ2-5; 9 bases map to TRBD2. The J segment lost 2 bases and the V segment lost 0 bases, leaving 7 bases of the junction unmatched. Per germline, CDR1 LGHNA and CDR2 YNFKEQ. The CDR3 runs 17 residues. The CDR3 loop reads CASSQDVAGATQETQYF. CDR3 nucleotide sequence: TGTGCCAGCAGCCAAGACGTAGCGGGGGCGACACAAGAGACCCAGTACTTC.

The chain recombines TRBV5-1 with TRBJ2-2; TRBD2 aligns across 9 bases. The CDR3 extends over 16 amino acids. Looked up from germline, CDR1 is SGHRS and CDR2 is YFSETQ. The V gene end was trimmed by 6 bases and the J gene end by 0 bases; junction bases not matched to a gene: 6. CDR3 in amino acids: CASTLAGLPNTGELFF. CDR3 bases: TGCGCCAGCACGCTAGCGGGGCTACCGAACACCGGGGAGCTGTTTTTT.

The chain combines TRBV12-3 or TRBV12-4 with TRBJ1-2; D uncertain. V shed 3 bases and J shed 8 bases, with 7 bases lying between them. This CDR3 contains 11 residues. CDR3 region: CASSLLSGYTF. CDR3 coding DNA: TGTGCCAGCAGTTTGTTGAGCGGCTACACCTTC.

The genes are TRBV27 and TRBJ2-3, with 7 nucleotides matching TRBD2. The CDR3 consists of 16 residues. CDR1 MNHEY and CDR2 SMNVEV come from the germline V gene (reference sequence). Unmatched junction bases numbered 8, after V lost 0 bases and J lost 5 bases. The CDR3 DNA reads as TGTGCCAGCAGTTTATCGAGTGGGAGGGCGGGAGATACGCAGTATTTT. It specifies CASSLSSGRAGDTQYF.

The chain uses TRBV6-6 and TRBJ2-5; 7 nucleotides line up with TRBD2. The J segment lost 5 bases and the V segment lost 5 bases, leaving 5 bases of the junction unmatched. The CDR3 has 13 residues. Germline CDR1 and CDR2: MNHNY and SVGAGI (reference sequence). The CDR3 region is CASSLGGIETQYF. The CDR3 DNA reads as TGTGCCAGCAGTCTGGGGGGGATCGAGACCCAGTACTTC.

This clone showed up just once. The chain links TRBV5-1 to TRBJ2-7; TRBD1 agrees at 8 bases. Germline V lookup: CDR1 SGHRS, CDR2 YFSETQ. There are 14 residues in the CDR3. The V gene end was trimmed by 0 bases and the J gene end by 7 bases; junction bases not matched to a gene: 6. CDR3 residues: CASSLDRGSGEQYF. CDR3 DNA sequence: TGCGCCAGCAGCTTGGACAGGGGGTCGGGTGAGCAGTACTTC.

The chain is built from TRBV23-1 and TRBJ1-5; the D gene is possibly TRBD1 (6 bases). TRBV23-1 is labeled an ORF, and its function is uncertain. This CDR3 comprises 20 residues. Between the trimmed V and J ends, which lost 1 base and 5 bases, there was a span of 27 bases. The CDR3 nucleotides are TGCGCCAGCAGTCAATTTATCGCCCCCGGACATTACTCAGGGGATCAGCCCCAGCATTTT. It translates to CASSQFIAPGHYSGDQPQHF.

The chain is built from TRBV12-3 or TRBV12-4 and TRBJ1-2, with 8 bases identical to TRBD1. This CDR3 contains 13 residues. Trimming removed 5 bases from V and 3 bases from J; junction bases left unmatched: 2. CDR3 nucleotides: TGTGCCAGCAGTCAGGGGGCCGACTATGGCTACACCTTC. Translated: CASSQGADYGYTF.

CDR3 region: CASNRDRSILGGRTNEKLFF. CDR3 in DNA: TGTGCCAGCAACCGGGACAGGTCTATTCTGGGAGGTAGAACTAATGAAAAACTGTTTTTT. The J gene is TRBJ1-4, the V gene TRBV2, with TRBD1 matching over 8 bases. The CDR3 is made up of 20 amino acids. J was trimmed by 1 base and V by 7 bases; bases with no gene match: 20. Germline CDR1 is SNHLY and CDR2 is FYNNEI.

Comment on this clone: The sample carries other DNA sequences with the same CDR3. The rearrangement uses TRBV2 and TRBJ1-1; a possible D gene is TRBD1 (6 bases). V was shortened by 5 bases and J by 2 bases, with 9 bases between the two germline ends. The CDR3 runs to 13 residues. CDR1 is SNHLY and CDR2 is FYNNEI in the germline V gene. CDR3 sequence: CASSLQGNTEAFF. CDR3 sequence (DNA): TGTGCCAGCAGTTTACAGGGAAACACTGAAGCTTTCTTT.

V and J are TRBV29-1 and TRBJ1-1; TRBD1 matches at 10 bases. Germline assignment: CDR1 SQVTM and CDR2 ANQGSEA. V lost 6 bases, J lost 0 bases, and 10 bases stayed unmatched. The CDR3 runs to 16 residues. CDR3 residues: CSVEPGQGILNTEAFF. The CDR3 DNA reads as TGCAGCGTGGAACCGGGACAGGGGATTCTGAACACTGAAGCTTTCTTT.

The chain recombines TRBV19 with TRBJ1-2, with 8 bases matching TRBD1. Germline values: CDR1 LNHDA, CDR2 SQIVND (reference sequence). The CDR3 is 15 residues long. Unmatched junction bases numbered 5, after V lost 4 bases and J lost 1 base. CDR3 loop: CASSNGQGGNYGYTF. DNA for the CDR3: TGTGCCAGTAGTAATGGACAGGGAGGTAACTATGGCTACACCTTC. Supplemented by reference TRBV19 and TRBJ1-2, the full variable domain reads DGGITQSPKYLFRKEGQNVTLSCEQNLNHDAMYWYRQDPGQGLRLIYYSQIVNDFQKGDIAEGYSVSREKKESFPLTVTSAQKNPTAFYLCASSNGQGGNYGYTFGSGTRLTVV.